The next 28 T cell receptor beta chains were all read from a single sample in a study of blood T cells in healthy people across ages. A second 7 to 11 cycle PCR used barcoded and J-beta primers. MiXCR, run by TCRdb on the 5' RACE reads, gives a single entry per CDR3 protein. The sample gives around 2 million distinct CDR3 sequences, about 39% of which show up once; 20% to 25% is in the top ten. Sequences were obtained from blood. Receptors originate from a human donor in good health.

This clonotype was recorded a few times. The gene calls are TRBV28 and TRBJ1-4; no reliable D call. Germline CDR1 MDHEN, CDR2 SYDVKM. V was trimmed by 2 bases and J by 8 bases, leaving 9 bases between them. The CDR3 covers 13 residues. The CDR3 here is CASSLRVEEKLFF. In DNA, the CDR3 is TGTGCCAGCAGTTTACGAGTCGAGGAAAAACTGTTTTTT.

The rearrangement joins TRBV4-2 to TRBJ2-1; TRBD2 matches 9 bases. Trimming took 2 bases from V and 4 from J; bases not matched to a gene: 6. This CDR3 has 16 amino acids. Germline V gene data show CDR1 as LGHNA and CDR2 as YNFKEQ. Here the CDR3 reads CASSQQPSGEYNEQFF. The DNA for the CDR3 is TGTGCCAGCAGCCAACAGCCTAGCGGGGAATACAATGAGCAGTTCTTC.

This clonotype has only a few counts. This chain joins TRBV5-1 and TRBJ2-3, with unresolved D. The CDR3 loop spans 16 amino acids. Germline lookup yields CDR1 SGHRS and CDR2 YFSETQ. Trimming took 4 bases from V and 0 from J, leaving 15 bases between them. CDR3 in DNA: TGCGCCAGCAGCCCCTATGGGCGTTTAAGCACAGATACGCAGTATTTT. Amino acid sequence: CASSPYGRLSTDTQYF.

This clonotype has a handful of counts. The V call is TRBV27, the J call TRBJ1-4, with 7 bases that match TRBD1. Germline loops: CDR1 MNHEY, CDR2 SMNVEV (reference sequence). The CDR3 extends over 14 amino acids. V lost 7 bases to trimming and J lost 6 bases; unmatched junction nucleotides: 8. The chain's CDR3 is CASTTAGGYEKLFF. The CDR3 DNA follows: TGTGCCAGCACAACGGCAGGGGGGTATGAAAAACTGTTTTTT.

For the CDR3, the DNA is TGCAGTGCTCCTCCTGCGTACAATGAGCAGTTCTTC. Residues: CSAPPAYNEQFF. The chain is built from TRBV20-1 and TRBJ2-1, with D unresolved. Germline-derived CDR1 and CDR2 are DFQATT and SNEGSKA (reference sequence). Between the trimmed V and J ends, which lost 5 bases and 4 bases, there was a span of 9 bases. This CDR3 contains 12 residues.

V and J are TRBV15 and TRBJ1-6; D call uncertain. CDR1 and CDR2 (germline): LNHNV, YYDKDF (reference sequence). The CDR3 length is 15 residues. V dropped 0 bases and J dropped 4 bases, with 7 bases sitting between them. CDR3 in amino acids: CATSRDVGYNSPLHF. In DNA, the CDR3 is TGTGCCACCAGCAGAGATGTAGGTTATAATTCACCCCTCCACTTT.

This clonotype was seen at least ten times. The rearrangement links TRBV20-1 to TRBJ1-2; 8 nucleotides agree with TRBD1. The V segment lost 4 bases and the J segment 5 bases; nucleotides outside the gene matches: 3. Germline V gene lookup returns CDR1 DFQATT and CDR2 SNEGSKA (reference sequence). The CDR3 totals 12 residues. Here the CDR3 reads CSATGQAYGYTF. The DNA for the CDR3 is TGCAGTGCTACGGGACAGGCGTATGGCTACACCTTC.

As regards this clonotype: One end of the junction is discordant with germline, which a read error may explain. This CDR3 is CGSRDSGFGGRFDYGYTF. The CDR3 region has the DNA TGTGGCAGCAGAGACTCGGGGTTTGGGGGGCGCTTTGACTATGGCTACACCTTC. The J gene is TRBJ1-2, the V gene TRBV27; a possible D gene is TRBD1 (6 bases). Germline lookup yields CDR1 MNHEY and CDR2 SMNVEV (reference sequence). CDR3 length equals 18 residues.

DNA of the CDR3: TGTGCCACCTCGACCGCTGACTTGCCGGATACGCAGTATTTT. The encoded protein is CATSTADLPDTQYF. V and J are TRBV24-1 and TRBJ2-3; no clear D gene. CDR3 length equals 14 residues. Germline V gives CDR1 KGHDR, CDR2 SFDVKD. Trimming removed 9 bases at V and 6 bases at J, with 18 bases between.

The rearrangement uses TRBV5-4 and TRBJ1-5; possible D gene TRBD1, 6 bases. Trimming left V 0 bases short and J 5 bases short, with 12 bases between. CDR1 is SGHNT, CDR2 YYREEE, per germline (reference sequence). The CDR3 has 15 residues. Here the CDR3 reads CASSLDGGQDQPQHF. The CDR3 nucleotides are TGTGCCAGCAGCTTGGACGGGGGGCAAGATCAGCCCCAGCATTTT. The full variable domain, rest sourced from reference TRBV5-4 and TRBJ1-5, is ETGVTQSPTHLIKTRGQQVTLRCSSQSGHNTVSWYQQALGQGPQFIFQYYREEENGRGNFPPRFSGLQFPNYSSELNVNALELDDSALYLCASSLDGGQDQPQHFGDGTRLSIL.

The chain uses TRBV12-3 or TRBV12-4 and TRBJ2-5; tentative D call: TRBD1 (6 bases). This CDR3 spans 13 amino acids. The germline V and J ends were trimmed by 6 bases and 7 bases, with 15 bases remaining between them. The CDR3 region has the DNA TGTGCCAGCAGCACCCGGGACAAGTGGACCCAGTACTTC. Residues: CASSTRDKWTQYF.

This chain connects TRBV7-2 to TRBJ2-4; weak D call: TRBD1 (6 bases). The germline V and J ends were trimmed by 5 bases and 2 bases, with 16 bases remaining between them. The CDR3 covers 16 residues. Looked up from germline, CDR1 is SGHTA and CDR2 is FQGNSA. Here the CDR3 DNA reads TGTGCCAGCAGCCCAATGGGGGCGCGATCCAAAAACATTCAGTACTTC. The encoded protein is CASSPMGARSKNIQYF.

The rearrangement uses TRBV6-2 or TRBV6-3 and TRBJ2-5; D uncertain. The germline V and J ends were trimmed by 7 bases and 4 bases, with 16 bases remaining between them. CDR3 length equals 14 residues. Germline lookup yields CDR1 MNHEY and CDR2 SVGEGT. As DNA, the CDR3 is TGTGCCAGCACCCCAACCAACCTGCGAGAGACCCAGTACTTC. Its protein is CASTPTNLRETQYF.

V is TRBV12-3 or TRBV12-4 and J is TRBJ2-2; TRBD1 aligns across 10 bases. J was trimmed by 1 base and V by 11 bases; bases with no gene match: 13. The CDR3 length is 17 residues. The chain's CDR3 is CAGVRDRGQLNTGELFF. The CDR3 nucleotides read TGTGCCGGAGTCCGGGACAGGGGTCAATTGAACACCGGGGAGCTGTTTTTT.

Details on this clonotype: The germline gene is not matched at one end of the junction; a read error may be the cause. The rearrangement uses TRBV4-3 and TRBJ2-6; 9 nucleotides agree with TRBD1. The V gene's germline CDR1 is LGHNA and CDR2 YSLEER. This CDR3 has 17 residues. CDR3 sequence: CASSQTTGGGGTNVLTF. CDR3 DNA: TGCGCCAGTAGCCAAACGACAGGGGGAGGTGGGACCAACGTCCTGACTTTC.

This clonotype has a handful of counts. This chain joins TRBV28 and TRBJ2-7; D unclear. V gave up 1 base and J gave up 3 bases, with 10 bases separating them. The germline V gene encodes CDR1 MDHEN and CDR2 SYDVKM. The CDR3 spans 14 residues. CDR3 bases: TGTGCCAGCAGTTTATCCGTGGGCCTCTACGAGCAGTACTTC. It yields the protein CASSLSVGLYEQYF.

The chain employs TRBV6-6 and TRBJ2-4, with D perhaps TRBD1 (5 bases). The germline CDR1 and CDR2 sequences are MNHNY and SVGAGI (reference sequence). Trimming shortened V by 0 bases and J by 4 bases, and 13 bases separated the two germline ends. This CDR3 has 16 amino acids. This chain's CDR3 is CASSYSVGLLKNIQYF. The CDR3 region has the DNA TGTGCCAGCAGTTACTCGGTGGGGCTACTTAAAAACATTCAGTACTTC.

This clonotype occurred a few times. This chain uses TRBV29-1 with TRBJ1-2; D may be TRBD1 (5 bases). The germline V and J ends were trimmed by 2 bases and 4 bases, with 8 bases remaining between them. Germline V gives CDR1 SQVTM, CDR2 ANQGSEA. The CDR3 runs 12 residues. The chain's CDR3 is CSVELGLYGYTF. The CDR3 DNA is TGCAGCGTTGAATTGGGGCTCTATGGCTACACCTTC.

This clonotype was observed a handful of times. This chain connects TRBV20-1 to TRBJ2-5, with D uncertain. Germline V CDR1 and CDR2: DFQATT, SNEGSKA (reference sequence). The CDR3 has 11 residues. The germline V and J ends were trimmed by 6 bases and 11 bases, with 16 bases remaining between them. The CDR3 nucleotides are TGCAGTGCCCAGTGGGGTTACGGGCAGTACTTC. It translates to CSAQWGYGQYF.

This chain uses TRBV25-1 with TRBJ1-5, with D possibly TRBD1 on 5 matching bases. V lost 3 bases to trimming and J lost 2 bases, with 11 bases between them. Germline CDR1 and CDR2: MGHDK and SYGVNS. CDR3 length: 15 amino acids. CDR3 nucleotide sequence: TGTGCCAGCAGTGATAGGACAAAGGGCAATCAGCCCCAGCATTTT. This encodes CASSDRTKGNQPQHF. Full variable domain (missing parts from reference TRBV25-1 and TRBJ1-5): EADIYQTPRYLVIGTGKKITLECSQTMGHDKMYWYQQDPGMELHLIHYSYGVNSTEKGDLSSESTVSRIRTEHFPLTLESARPSHTSQYLCASSDRTKGNQPQHFGDGTRLSIL.

A few counts support this clonotype. This rearrangement joins TRBV7-3 to TRBJ2-5; 7 bases agree with TRBD1. The trim removed 6 bases at V and 1 base at J, leaving 8 bases unmatched. CDR1 is SGHTA and CDR2 is FQGTGA in the germline V gene. The CDR3 covers 15 residues. This chain's CDR3 is CASSPQGQPQETQYF. The DNA for the CDR3 is TGTGCCAGCAGTCCTCAGGGACAGCCCCAAGAGACCCAGTACTTC.

As regards this clonotype: A read error may explain this, as a much larger clone is one base away. The chain is built from TRBV2 and TRBJ2-7; D call uncertain. The CDR3 runs to 15 residues. V dropped 2 bases and J dropped 0 bases, with 11 bases sitting between them. Germline V gene lookup returns CDR1 SNHLY and CDR2 FYNNEI. The CDR3 sequence is CASSESFATSYEQYF. CDR3 DNA: TGTGCCAGCAGTGAAAGTTTTGCGACCTCCTACGAGCAGTACTTC.

The chain has TRBV25-1 and TRBJ2-3; unclear D gene. The V end was cut by 2 bases, the J end by 4 bases, with 10 bases between. The CDR3 extends over 14 amino acids. CDR1 and CDR2 (germline): MGHDK, SYGVNS. CDR3 region: CASSEDQGADTQYF. In DNA form, the CDR3 reads TGTGCCAGCAGTGAAGACCAAGGCGCAGATACGCAGTATTTT.

This clonotype was observed a few times. The chain is built from TRBV12-3 or TRBV12-4 and TRBJ1-2, with no clear D. V was clipped by 2 bases and J by 4 bases, with 8 bases between them. The CDR3 is made up of 13 amino acids. The CDR3, as DNA: TGTGCCAGCAGTTTACAGGTTGGCTATGGCTACACCTTC. Protein product: CASSLQVGYGYTF.

The CDR3 bases are TGTGCCAGCAGTTTAGGGGACAGCCGCGAAAAACTGTTTTTT. It translates to CASSLGDSREKLFF. The rearrangement joins TRBV12-3 or TRBV12-4 to TRBJ1-4, with 7 bases aligning to TRBD1. This CDR3 spans 14 amino acids. The V and J ends lost 1 base and 8 bases, in that order; junction bases with no gene match: 4.

This clonotype was seen more than once but under ten times. The chain has TRBV29-1 and TRBJ2-3; TRBD2 might be the D (7 bases). The germline V gene has CDR1 SQVTM and CDR2 ANQGSEA. The CDR3 is 15 amino acids. Between the trimmed V and J ends, which lost 5 bases and 1 base, there was a span of 16 bases. In DNA form, the CDR3 reads TGCAGCGTTTCAGGGGTGGGACTACGCACAGATACGCAGTATTTT. Translated, it gives CSVSGVGLRTDTQYF.

The chain has TRBV20-1 and TRBJ2-1; D is possibly TRBD2 (5 bases). Germline lookup yields CDR1 DFQATT and CDR2 SNEGSKA (reference sequence). The CDR3 contains 15 residues. V was pared by 3 bases and J by 10 bases, with 22 bases between. This CDR3 reads CSASRGSMAYYEQFF. The CDR3 nucleotides are TGCAGTGCTAGTCGGGGTTCCATGGCATATTACGAGCAGTTCTTC.

The V and J genes are TRBV12-3 or TRBV12-4 and TRBJ2-7; the D gene is possibly TRBD2 (7 bases). The CDR3 spans 12 residues. The germline V and J ends were trimmed by 7 bases and 7 bases, with 14 bases remaining between them. CDR3 nucleotide sequence: TGTGCCAGCACCTGGGGGGGCGCTGAGCAGTACTTC. Its protein is CASTWGGAEQYF.